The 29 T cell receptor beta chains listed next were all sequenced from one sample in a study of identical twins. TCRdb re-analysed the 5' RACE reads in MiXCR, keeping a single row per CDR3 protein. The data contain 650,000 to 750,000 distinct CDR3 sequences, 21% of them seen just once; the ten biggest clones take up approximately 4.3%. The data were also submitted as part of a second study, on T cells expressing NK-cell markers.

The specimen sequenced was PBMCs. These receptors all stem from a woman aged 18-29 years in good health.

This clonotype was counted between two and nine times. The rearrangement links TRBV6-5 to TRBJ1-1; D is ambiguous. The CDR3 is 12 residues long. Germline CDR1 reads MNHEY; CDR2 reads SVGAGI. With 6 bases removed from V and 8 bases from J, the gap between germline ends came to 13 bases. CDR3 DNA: TGTGCCAGCAGGGGCCGGACCTTGGAAGCTTTCTTT. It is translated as CASRGRTLEAFF.

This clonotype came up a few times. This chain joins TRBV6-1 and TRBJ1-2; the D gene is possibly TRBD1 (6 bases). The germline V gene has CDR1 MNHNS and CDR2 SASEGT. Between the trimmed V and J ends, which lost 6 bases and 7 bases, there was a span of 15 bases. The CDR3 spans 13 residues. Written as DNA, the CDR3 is TGTGCCAGCAGATCCGACAGGACGCGTGGCTACACCTTC. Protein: CASRSDRTRGYTF.

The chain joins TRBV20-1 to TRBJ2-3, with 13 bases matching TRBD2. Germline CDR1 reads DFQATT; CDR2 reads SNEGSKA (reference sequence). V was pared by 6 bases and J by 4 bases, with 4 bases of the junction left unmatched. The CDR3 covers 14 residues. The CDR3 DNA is TGCAGTGCCTTACTAGCGGGAGGGCCAGATACGCAGTATTTT. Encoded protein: CSALLAGGPDTQYF.

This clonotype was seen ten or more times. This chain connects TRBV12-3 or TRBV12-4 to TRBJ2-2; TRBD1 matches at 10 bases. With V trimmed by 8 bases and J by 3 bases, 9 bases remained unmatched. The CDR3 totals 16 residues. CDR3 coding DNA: TGTGCCAGCGAGCGTATTGGGACAGGGGACACCGGGGAGCTGTTTTTT. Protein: CASERIGTGDTGELFF.

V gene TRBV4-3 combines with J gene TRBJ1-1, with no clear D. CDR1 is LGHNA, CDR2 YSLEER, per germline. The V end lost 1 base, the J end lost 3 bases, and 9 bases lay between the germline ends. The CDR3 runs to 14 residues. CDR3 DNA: TGCGCCAGCAGCCAAGCCGGGTCCCACACTGAAGCTTTCTTT. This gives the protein CASSQAGSHTEAFF.

The CDR3 DNA reads as TGCAGCGTTGAAAGTCGAGCCTACGAGCAGTACTTC. Residues: CSVESRAYEQYF. The V and J genes are TRBV29-1 and TRBJ2-7, with D unresolved. V lost 2 bases and J lost 2, with 7 bases in between. This CDR3 contains 12 residues. The germline V gene has CDR1 SQVTM and CDR2 ANQGSEA.

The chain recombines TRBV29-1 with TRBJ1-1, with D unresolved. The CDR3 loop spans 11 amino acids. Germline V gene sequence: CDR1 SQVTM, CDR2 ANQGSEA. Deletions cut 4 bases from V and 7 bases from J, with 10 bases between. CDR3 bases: TGCAGCGTTGGGACGGCAAGTGAAGCTTTCTTT. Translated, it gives CSVGTASEAFF.

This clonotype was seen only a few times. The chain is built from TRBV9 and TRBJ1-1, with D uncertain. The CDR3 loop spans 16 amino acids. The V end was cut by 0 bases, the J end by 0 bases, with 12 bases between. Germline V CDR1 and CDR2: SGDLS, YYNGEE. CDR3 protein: CASSVDNGRMNTEAFF. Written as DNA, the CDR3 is TGTGCCAGCAGCGTAGACAACGGACGCATGAACACTGAAGCTTTCTTT.

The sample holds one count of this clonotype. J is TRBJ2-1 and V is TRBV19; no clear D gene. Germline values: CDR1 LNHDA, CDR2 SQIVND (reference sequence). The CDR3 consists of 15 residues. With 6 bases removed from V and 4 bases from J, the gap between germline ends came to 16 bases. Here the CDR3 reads CASRPDRSAYNEQFF. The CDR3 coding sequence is TGTGCCAGTAGACCGGACCGCAGCGCATACAATGAGCAGTTCTTC. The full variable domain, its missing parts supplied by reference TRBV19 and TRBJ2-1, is DGGITQSPKYLFRKEGQNVTLSCEQNLNHDAMYWYRQDPGQGLRLIYYSQIVNDFQKGDIAEGYSVSREKKESFPLTVTSAQKNPTAFYLCASRPDRSAYNEQFFGPGTRLTVL.

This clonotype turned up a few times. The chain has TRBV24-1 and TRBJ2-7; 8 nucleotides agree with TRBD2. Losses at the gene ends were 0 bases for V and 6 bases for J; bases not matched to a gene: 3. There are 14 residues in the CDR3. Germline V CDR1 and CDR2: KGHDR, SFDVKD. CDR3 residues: CATSDLREGREQYF. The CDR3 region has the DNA TGTGCCACCAGTGATTTGCGGGAGGGCCGCGAGCAGTACTTC.

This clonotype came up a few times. The CDR3 here is CSVTGQASSYEQYF. The CDR3 coding sequence is TGCAGCGTAACCGGACAGGCGAGCTCCTACGAGCAGTACTTC. V is TRBV29-1 and J is TRBJ2-7; 7 nucleotides align to TRBD1. V was clipped by 6 bases and J by 0 bases; unmatched bases: 8. The CDR3 runs to 14 residues. In germline, CDR1 is SQVTM, CDR2 ANQGSEA.

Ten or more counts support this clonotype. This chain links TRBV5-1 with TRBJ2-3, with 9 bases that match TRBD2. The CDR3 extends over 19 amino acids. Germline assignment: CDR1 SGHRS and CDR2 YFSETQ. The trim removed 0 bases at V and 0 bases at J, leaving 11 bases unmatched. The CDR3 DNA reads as TGCGCCAGCAGCTTGGACGAGGCGGGGGGGCCCTCTAGCACAGATACGCAGTATTTT. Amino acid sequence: CASSLDEAGGPSSTDTQYF.

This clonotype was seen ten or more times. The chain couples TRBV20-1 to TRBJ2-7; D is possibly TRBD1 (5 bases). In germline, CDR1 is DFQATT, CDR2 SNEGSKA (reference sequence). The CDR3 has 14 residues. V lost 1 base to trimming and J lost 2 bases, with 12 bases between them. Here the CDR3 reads CSARGPRAPYEQYF. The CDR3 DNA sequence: TGCAGTGCTAGAGGACCCAGGGCTCCCTACGAGCAGTACTTC.

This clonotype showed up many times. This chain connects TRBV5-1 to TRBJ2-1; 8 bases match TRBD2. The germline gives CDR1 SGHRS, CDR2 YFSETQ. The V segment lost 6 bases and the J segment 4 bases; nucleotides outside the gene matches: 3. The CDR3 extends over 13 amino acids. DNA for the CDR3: TGCGCCAGCATGACTAGCGCGTACAATGAGCAGTTCTTC. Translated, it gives CASMTSAYNEQFF.

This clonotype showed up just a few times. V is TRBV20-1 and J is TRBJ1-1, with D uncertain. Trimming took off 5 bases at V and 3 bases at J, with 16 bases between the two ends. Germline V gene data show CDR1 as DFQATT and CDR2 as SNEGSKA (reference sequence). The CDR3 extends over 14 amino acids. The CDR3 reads CSARLWRADTEAFF. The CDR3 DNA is TGCAGTGCTCGCCTATGGAGGGCGGACACTGAAGCTTTCTTT.

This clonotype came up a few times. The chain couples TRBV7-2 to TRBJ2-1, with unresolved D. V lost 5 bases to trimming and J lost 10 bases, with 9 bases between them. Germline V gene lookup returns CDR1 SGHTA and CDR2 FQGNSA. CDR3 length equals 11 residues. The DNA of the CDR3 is TGTGCCAGCAGCCCCAAGTGGGAGCAGTTCTTC. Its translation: CASSPKWEQFF.

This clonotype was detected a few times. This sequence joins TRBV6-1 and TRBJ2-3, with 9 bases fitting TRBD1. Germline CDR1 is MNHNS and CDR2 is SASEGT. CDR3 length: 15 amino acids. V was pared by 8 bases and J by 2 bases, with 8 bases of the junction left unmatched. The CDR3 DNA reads TGTGCCAGCCAAAGACAGGGGGTTTCCACAGATACGCAGTATTTT. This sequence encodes CASQRQGVSTDTQYF.

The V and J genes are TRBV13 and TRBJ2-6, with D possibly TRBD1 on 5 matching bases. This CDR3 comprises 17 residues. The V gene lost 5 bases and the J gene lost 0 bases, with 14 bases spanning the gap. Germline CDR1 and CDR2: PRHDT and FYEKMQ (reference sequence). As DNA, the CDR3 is TGTGCCAGCAGCCCCGTCCACAGGAGCTCTGGGGCCAACGTCCTGACTTTC. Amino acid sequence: CASSPVHRSSGANVLTF.

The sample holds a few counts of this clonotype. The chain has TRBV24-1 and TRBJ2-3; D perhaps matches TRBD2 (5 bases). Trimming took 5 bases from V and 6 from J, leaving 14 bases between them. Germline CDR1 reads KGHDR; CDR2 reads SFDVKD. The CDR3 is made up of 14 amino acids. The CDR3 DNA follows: TGTGCCACCAGTGGCGGAGGTACACGGGATACGCAGTATTTT. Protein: CATSGGGTRDTQYF.

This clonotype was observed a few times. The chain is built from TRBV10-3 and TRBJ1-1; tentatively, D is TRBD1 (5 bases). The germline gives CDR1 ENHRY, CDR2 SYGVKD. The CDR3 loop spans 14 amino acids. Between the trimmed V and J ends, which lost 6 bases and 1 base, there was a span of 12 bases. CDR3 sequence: CAIRPQGGNTEAFF. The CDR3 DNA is TGTGCCATCAGACCGCAGGGAGGGAACACTGAAGCTTTCTTT.

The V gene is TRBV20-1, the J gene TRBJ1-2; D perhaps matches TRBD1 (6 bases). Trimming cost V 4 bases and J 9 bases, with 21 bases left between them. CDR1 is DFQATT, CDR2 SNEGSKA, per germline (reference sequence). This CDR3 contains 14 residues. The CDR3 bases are TGCAGTGCTATAGGCGGTGGGGGGCCTCGGAGCTACACCTTC. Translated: CSAIGGGGPRSYTF.

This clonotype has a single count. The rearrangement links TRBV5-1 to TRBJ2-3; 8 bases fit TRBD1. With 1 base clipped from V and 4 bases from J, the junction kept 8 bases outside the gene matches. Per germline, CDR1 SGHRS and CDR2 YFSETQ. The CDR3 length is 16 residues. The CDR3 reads CASSLWDRFAPDTQYF. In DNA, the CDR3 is TGCGCCAGCAGCTTGTGGGACAGGTTCGCCCCAGATACGCAGTATTTT.

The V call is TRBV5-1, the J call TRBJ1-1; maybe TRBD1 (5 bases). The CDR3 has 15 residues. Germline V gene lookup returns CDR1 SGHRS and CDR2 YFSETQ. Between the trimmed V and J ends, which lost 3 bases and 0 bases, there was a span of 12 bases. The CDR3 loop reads CASSWGGPMNTEAFF. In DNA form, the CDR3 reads TGCGCCAGCAGCTGGGGCGGCCCAATGAACACTGAAGCTTTCTTT.

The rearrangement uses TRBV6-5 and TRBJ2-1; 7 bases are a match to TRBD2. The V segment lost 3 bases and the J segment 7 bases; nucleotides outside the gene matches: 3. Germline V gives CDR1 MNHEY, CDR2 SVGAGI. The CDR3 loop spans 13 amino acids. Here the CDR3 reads CASSYRRENEQFF. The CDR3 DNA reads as TGTGCCAGCAGTTATCGGCGGGAGAATGAGCAGTTCTTC.

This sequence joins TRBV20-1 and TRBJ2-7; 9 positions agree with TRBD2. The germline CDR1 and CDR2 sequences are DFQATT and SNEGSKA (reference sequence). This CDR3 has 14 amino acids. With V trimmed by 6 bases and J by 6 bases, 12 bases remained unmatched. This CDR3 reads CSAGKPGLASEQYF. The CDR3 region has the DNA TGCAGTGCCGGAAAGCCGGGACTAGCTAGCGAGCAGTACTTC.

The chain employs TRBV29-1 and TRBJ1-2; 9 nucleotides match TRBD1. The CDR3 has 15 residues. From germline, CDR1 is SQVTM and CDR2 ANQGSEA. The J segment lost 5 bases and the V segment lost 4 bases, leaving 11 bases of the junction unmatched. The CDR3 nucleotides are TGCAGCGTTGTTTATACAGGGGGCACTACATATGGCTACACCTTC. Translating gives CSVVYTGGTTYGYTF. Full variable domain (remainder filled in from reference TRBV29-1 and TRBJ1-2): SAVISQKPSRDICQRGTSLTIQCQVDSQVTMMFWYRQQPGQSLTLIATANQGSEATYESGFVIDKFPISRPNLTFSTLTVSNMSPEDSSIYLCSVVYTGGTTYGYTFGSGTRLTVV.

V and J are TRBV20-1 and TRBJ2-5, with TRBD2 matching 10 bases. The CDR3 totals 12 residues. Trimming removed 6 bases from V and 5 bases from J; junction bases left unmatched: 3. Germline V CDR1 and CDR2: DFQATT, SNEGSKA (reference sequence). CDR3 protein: CSAMGLAETQYF. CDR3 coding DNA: TGCAGTGCCATGGGACTAGCGGAGACCCAGTACTTC.

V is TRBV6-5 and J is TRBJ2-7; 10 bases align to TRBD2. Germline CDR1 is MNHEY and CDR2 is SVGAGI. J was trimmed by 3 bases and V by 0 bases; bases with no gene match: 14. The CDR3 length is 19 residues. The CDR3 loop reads CASSYSVVAGGPDGYEQYF. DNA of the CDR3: TGTGCCAGCAGTTACTCGGTGGTAGCGGGGGGCCCAGACGGCTACGAGCAGTACTTC.

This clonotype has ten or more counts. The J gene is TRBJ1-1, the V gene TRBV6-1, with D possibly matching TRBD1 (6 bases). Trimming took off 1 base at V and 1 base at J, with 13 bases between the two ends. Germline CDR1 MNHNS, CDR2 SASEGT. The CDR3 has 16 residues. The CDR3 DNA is TGTGCCAGCAGTGAAGAACAGGGAAGAGGGAACACTGAAGCTTTCTTT. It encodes CASSEEQGRGNTEAFF.